These 4 T cell receptor beta chains share one sample of origin, sequenced in a study of T cell responses to AZD1222 COVID-19 vaccine. Measured with immunoSEQ multiplex PCR; TCRdb has only the in-frame clones, and not every one. This sample has around 92,000 clones, with 91% found just once. This material consisted of peripheral blood, taken on day 0 of AZD1222 vaccination. These receptors were obtained from an adult in good health.

The chain links TRBV18 to TRBJ2-5; D is possibly TRBD1 (6 bases). The CDR3 has 14 residues. V was clipped by 3 bases and J by 4 bases, with 12 bases between them. The germline V gene has CDR1 KGHSH and CDR2 LQKENI. The CDR3 DNA reads TGTGCCAGCTCACCTCAGGGGCGGTCAGAGACCCAGTACTTC. This gives the protein CASSPQGRSETQYF.

This chain joins TRBV6-4 and TRBJ2-1; tentatively, D is TRBD1 or TRBD2 (5 bases each). Trimming stripped 9 bases from V and 8 bases from J, with 20 bases between. Germline V gene lookup returns CDR1 MRHNA and CDR2 SNTAGT. The CDR3 spans 14 residues. The CDR3 reads CASALDGRGDEQFF. The CDR3 nucleotides read TGTGCCAGTGCCCTTGACGGACGAGGGGATGAGCAGTTCTTC.

The chain has TRBV4-3 and TRBJ1-6, with D tentatively TRBD1 (6 bases). V lost 0 bases and J lost 10, with 16 bases in between. Germline CDR1 is LGHNA and CDR2 is YSLEER. This CDR3 has 16 residues. CDR3 sequence reads: CASSQDLEGGGSPLHF. DNA for the CDR3: TGCGCCAGCAGCCAAGATTTAGAGGGGGGGGGATCACCCCTCCACTTT.

This rearrangement joins TRBV3-1 (or the pseudogene TRBV3-2) to TRBJ1-4; D may be TRBD1 (5 bases). V lost 4 bases to trimming and J lost 3 bases, with 12 bases between them. CDR1 is LGHDT and CDR2 is YNNKEL in the germline V gene (reference sequence). This CDR3 comprises 15 residues. The CDR3 spells CASSPWDLSNEKLFF. The DNA for the CDR3 is TGTGCCAGCAGCCCCTGGGACCTTTCTAATGAAAAACTGTTTTTT.